The rows below give T cell receptor beta chains drawn from one sample of a study of human T cells and chemical hapten exposure. TCRdb redid the calling of the RACE reads with MiXCR, one entry per CDR3 protein. The data show around 350,000 distinct CDR3 sequences, 5.5% seen once. Source: whole blood, taken in connection with sensitization to the hapten diphenylcyclopropenone (DPC). The receptors come from a woman younger than 35 with alopecia areata. Some clones in this sample may be carry-over from other donors' samples. Both conserved end residues are part of each CDR3. Each record gives: J gene, clone size, V gene, D gene, CDR3 protein, CDR3 DNA. A D gene is named only where the DNA matches it firmly. Where a row states a size, it is once, few, many or the class of an expanded clone; other rows omit it.

TRBJ2-3 | . | TRBV2 | . | CASSEVGRSTQYF | TGTGCCAGCAGTGAAGTGGGGAGAAGCACGCAGTATTTT
TRBJ2-1 | many | TRBV4-3 | TRBD2 | CASSQELAGGPYNEQFF | TGCGCCAGCAGCCAAGAGCTAGCGGGGGGTCCCTACAATGAGCAGTTCTTC
TRBJ2-6 | few | TRBV12-3/TRBV12-4 | TRBD2 | CASSETSGGLGANVLTF | TGTGCCAGCAGCGAGACTAGCGGGGGTCTTGGGGCCAACGTCCTGACTTTC
TRBJ2-1 | many | TRBV29-1 | TRBD2 | CSVAGLAGDSVDAVDEQFF | TGCAGCGTCGCCGGACTAGCGGGAGACTCTGTCGATGCGGTCGATGAGCAGTTCTTC
TRBJ2-1 | few | TRBV6-1 | TRBD1 | CASSYRGDGHDEQFF | TGTGCCAGCAGTTACAGGGGTGATGGCCATGATGAGCAGTTCTTC
TRBJ1-1 | many | TRBV4-3 | TRBD1 | CASSQGPGTGFNTEAFF | TGCGCCAGCAGCCAAGGTCCCGGGACAGGGTTCAACACTGAAGCTTTCTTT
TRBJ1-4 | . | TRBV5-6 | . | CASSLARDAREKLFF | TGTGCCAGCAGCTTGGCCCGGGACGCTCGTGAAAAACTGTTTTTT
TRBJ2-7 | . | TRBV5-1 | . | CASSWGEFQDEQYF | TGCGCCAGCAGCTGGGGGGAGTTCCAGGACGAGCAGTACTTC
TRBJ1-6 | . | TRBV5-6 | . | CASSLQGPPLHF | TGTGCCAGCAGCTTGCAAGGTCCACCCCTCCACTTT
TRBJ1-2 | few | TRBV27 | . | CASGPAPSYGYTF | TGTGCCAGCGGGCCGGCCCCTAGCTATGGCTACACCTTC
TRBJ2-7 | few | TRBV29-1 | TRBD1 | CSVETGGYEQYF | TGCAGCGTTGAGACAGGGGGATACGAGCAGTACTTC
TRBJ1-1 | few | TRBV5-1 | TRBD1 | CASSLFGTGSEAFF | TGCGCCAGCAGCTTGTTCGGGACAGGGAGTGAAGCTTTCTTT
TRBJ1-1 | many | TRBV3-1 | . | CASRGYTEAFF | TGTGCCAGCAGGGGCTACACTGAAGCTTTCTTT
TRBJ1-5 | few | TRBV2 | . | CASNVQGSNQPQHF | TGTGCCAGCAATGTACAGGGAAGCAATCAGCCCCAGCATTTT
TRBJ1-3 | many | TRBV24-1 | . | CATSDPALGSSGNTIYF | TGTGCCACCAGTGATCCCGCGCTCGGCTCCTCTGGAAACACCATATATTTT
TRBJ2-3 | few | TRBV7-2 | TRBD2 | CASSLTSGADTQYF | TGTGCCAGCAGCTTAACTAGCGGGGCAGATACGCAGTATTTT
TRBJ2-1 | . | TRBV29-1 | TRBD2 | CSVPTVGGAGSYNEQFF | TGCAGCGTCCCCACCGTCGGGGGGGCGGGTTCCTACAATGAGCAGTTCTTC
TRBJ1-6 | few | TRBV4-3 | . | CASSQDAGIGSPLHF | TGCGCCAGCAGCCAAGATGCAGGGATCGGTTCACCCCTCCACTTT
TRBJ1-5 | . | TRBV18 | . | CASSLTGFNQPQHF | TGTGCCAGCTCACTGACAGGATTCAATCAGCCCCAGCATTTT
TRBJ2-5 | few | TRBV7-2 | . | CASSSRRRNQETQYF | TGTGCCAGCAGCTCCCGGCGGCGGAACCAAGAGACCCAGTACTTC
TRBJ2-7 | many | TRBV20-1 | TRBD1 | CSARRDSPYEQYF | TGCAGTGCTAGACGGGACAGTCCCTACGAGCAGTACTTC
TRBJ2-3 | few | TRBV24-1 | . | CATSDAPEGTQYF | TGTGCCACCAGTGATGCCCCGGAGGGGACGCAGTATTTT